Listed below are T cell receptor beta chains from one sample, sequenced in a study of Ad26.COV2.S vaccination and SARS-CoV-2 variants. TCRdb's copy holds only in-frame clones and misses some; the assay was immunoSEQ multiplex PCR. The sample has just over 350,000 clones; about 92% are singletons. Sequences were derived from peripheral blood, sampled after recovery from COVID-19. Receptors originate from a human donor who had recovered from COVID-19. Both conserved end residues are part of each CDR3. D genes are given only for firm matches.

CDR3 protein: CAISPGQGAEKLFF; J gene: TRBJ1-4; V gene: TRBV10-3; D gene: TRBD1
CDR3 protein: CASSDRSGAGEQYF; J gene: TRBJ2-7; V gene: TRBV6-1; D gene: -
CDR3 protein: CASRSPGTGGNQPQHF; J gene: TRBJ1-5; V gene: TRBV27; D gene: TRBD1
CDR3 protein: CASSEFRGSTDTQYF; J gene: TRBJ2-3; V gene: TRBV10-1; D gene: TRBD1
CDR3 protein: CASSTPGTGPSGGANVLTF; J gene: TRBJ2-6; V gene: TRBV21-1; D gene: -
CDR3 protein: CASSETPGQSYEQYF; J gene: TRBJ2-7; V gene: TRBV9; D gene: TRBD1
CDR3 protein: CSFRDQPQETQYF; J gene: TRBJ2-5; V gene: TRBV29-1; D gene: -
CDR3 protein: CASRALEAFF; J gene: TRBJ1-1; V gene: TRBV2; D gene: -
CDR3 protein: CASVGTGGNVEQFF; J gene: TRBJ2-1; V gene: TRBV27; D gene: TRBD1
CDR3 protein: CASSHDSSSYNEQFF; J gene: TRBJ2-1; V gene: TRBV5-4; D gene: -
CDR3 protein: CASSFGDVLTF; J gene: TRBJ2-6; V gene: TRBV5-1; D gene: -
CDR3 protein: CASHRGQYNEQFF; J gene: TRBJ2-1; V gene: TRBV7-9; D gene: TRBD1
CDR3 protein: CASSPRLAGGRNEQFF; J gene: TRBJ2-1; V gene: TRBV7-6; D gene: TRBD2
CDR3 protein: CASSEPRVAGTNTGELFF; J gene: TRBJ2-2; V gene: TRBV9; D gene: TRBD2